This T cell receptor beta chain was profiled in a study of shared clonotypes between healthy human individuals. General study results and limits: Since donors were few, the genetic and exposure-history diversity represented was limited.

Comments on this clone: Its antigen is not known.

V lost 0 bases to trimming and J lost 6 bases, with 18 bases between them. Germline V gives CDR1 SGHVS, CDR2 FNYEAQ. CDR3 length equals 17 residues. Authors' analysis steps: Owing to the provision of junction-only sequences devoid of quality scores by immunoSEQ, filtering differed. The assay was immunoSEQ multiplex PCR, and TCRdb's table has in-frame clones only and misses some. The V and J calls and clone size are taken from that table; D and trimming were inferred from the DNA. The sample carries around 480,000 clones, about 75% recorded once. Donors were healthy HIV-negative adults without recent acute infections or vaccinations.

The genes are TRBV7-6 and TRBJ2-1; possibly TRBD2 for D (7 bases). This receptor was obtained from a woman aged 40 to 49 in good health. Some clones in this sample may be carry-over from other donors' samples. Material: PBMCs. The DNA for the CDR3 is TGTGCCAGCAGCTTAGCTACAGGGAGGGGGTTTGGCAATGAGCAGTTCTTC. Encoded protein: CASSLATGRGFGNEQFF.